This record concerns one TCR beta chain sequence. The antigen is unknown. This may come from a read error, since a much larger clone is one base off. This specimen belongs to a study of molecular identifiers for immune sequencing clone quantification. Study-level points and caveats: Over 98% of CMV-specific effector molecules, but under 1% of naive ones, were in clones above 20 copies.

Each CDR3 protein gets one entry after TCRdb re-called the PCR reads with MiXCR. In the table there are about 640,000 distinct CDR3 sequences, roughly 21% of which are singletons. V was trimmed by 0 bases and J by 6 bases, leaving 18 bases between them. Germline CDR1 reads DFQATT; CDR2 reads SNEGSKA (reference sequence). This CDR3 has 15 residues. The sample consisted of naive CD8+ T cells from blood, with Jurkat cell RNA spiked in. Subset here: FACS-sorted CD8+CD4-CCR7+CD45RA+ naive T cells. This clonotype was sampled from a human donor in good health. Some libraries in this study had Jurkat cell RNA spiked in. The J gene is TRBJ2-7, the V gene TRBV20-1, with D uncertain. In DNA, the CDR3 is TGCAGTGCTAGAGAGGAGATAGGGCGGCCCTGCGAGCAGTACTTC. Protein product: CSAREEIGRPCEQYF.